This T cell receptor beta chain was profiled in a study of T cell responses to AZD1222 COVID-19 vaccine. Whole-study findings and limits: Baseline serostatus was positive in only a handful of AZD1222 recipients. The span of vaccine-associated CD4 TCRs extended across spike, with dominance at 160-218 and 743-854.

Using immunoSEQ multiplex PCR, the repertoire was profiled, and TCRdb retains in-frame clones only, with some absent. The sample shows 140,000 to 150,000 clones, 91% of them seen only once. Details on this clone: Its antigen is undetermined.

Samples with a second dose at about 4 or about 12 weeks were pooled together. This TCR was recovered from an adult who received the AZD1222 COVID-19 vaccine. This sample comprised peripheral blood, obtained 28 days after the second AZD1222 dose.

This CDR3 is CASSLAAGVILGEQYF. In DNA, the CDR3 is TGTGCCAGCAGCTTGGCGGCGGGAGTGATACTAGGCGAGCAGTACTTC. This rearrangement joins TRBV5-6 to TRBJ2-7; 7 positions match TRBD2. This CDR3 has 16 residues. The V and J ends lost 0 bases and 6 bases, in that order; junction bases with no gene match: 12. Germline CDR1 is SGHDT and CDR2 is YYEEEE. Full variable domain (missing parts from reference TRBV5-6 and TRBJ2-7): DAGVTQSPTHLIKTRGQQVTLRCSPKSGHDTVSWYQQALGQGPQFIFQYYEEEERQRGNFPDRFSGHQFPNYSSELNVNALLLGDSALYLCASSLAAGVILGEQYFGPGTRLTVT.